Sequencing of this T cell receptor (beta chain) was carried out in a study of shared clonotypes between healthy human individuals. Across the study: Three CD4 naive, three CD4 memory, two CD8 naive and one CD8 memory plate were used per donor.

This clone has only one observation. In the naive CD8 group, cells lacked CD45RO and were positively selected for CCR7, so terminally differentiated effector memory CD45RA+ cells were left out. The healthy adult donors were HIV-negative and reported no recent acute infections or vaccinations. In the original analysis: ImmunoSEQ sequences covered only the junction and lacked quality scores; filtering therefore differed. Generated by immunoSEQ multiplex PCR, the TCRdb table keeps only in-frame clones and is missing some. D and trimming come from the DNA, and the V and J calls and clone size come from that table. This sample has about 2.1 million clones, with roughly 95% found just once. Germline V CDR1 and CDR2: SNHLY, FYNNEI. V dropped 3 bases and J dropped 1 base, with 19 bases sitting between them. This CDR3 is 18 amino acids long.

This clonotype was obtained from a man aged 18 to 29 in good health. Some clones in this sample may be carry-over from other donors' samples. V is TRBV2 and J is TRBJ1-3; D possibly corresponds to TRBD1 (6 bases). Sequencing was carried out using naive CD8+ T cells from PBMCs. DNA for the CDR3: TGTGCCAGCAGTGATCAAGGCTACGGGGGGACATCTGGAAACACCATATATTTT. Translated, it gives CASSDQGYGGTSGNTIYF.